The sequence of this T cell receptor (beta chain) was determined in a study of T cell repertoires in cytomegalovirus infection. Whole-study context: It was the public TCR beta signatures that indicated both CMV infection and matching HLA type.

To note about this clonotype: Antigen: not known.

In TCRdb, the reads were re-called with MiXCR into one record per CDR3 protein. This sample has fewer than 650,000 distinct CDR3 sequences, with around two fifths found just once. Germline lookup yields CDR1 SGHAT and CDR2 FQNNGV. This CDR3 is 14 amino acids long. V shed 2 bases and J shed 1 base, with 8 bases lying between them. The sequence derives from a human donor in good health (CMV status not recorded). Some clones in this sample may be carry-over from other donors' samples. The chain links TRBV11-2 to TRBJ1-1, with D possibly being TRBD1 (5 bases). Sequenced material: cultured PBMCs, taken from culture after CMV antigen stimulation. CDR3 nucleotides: TGTGCCAGCAGCTTACTACAGGAGAACACTGAAGCTTTCTTT. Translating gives CASSLLQENTEAFF.